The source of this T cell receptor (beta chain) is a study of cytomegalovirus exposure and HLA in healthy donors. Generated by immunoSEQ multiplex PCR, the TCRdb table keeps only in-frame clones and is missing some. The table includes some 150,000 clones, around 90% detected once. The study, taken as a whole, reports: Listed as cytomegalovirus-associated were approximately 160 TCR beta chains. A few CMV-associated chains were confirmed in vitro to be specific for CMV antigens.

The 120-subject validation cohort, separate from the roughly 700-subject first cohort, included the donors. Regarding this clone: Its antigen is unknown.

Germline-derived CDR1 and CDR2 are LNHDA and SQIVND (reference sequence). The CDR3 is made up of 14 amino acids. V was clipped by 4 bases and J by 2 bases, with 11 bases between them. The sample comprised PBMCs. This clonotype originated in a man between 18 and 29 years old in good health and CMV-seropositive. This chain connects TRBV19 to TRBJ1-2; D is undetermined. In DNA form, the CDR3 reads TGTGCCAGTAGTAGTGGCAACAGCAACTATGGCTACACCTTC. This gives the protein CASSSGNSNYGYTF.